The rows below give T cell receptor beta chains drawn from one sample of a study of blood T cells in healthy people across ages. In TCRdb, the 5' RACE reads were re-called with MiXCR into one record per CDR3 protein. The data contain about 1,500,000 distinct CDR3 sequences, 28% of them singletons. Specimen: blood. These receptors came from a woman aged 25-40 years in good health. The CDR3 runs from the conserved cysteine through the conserved F or W. A D gene is named only where the DNA matches it firmly. Clone size is shown for a subset of rows, as once, few, many or a class of expanded clone.

cdr3_nt: TGCAGCGTTGAAGCAGGGATGAACACTGAAGCTTTCTTT
cdr3_aa: CSVEAGMNTEAFF
cdr3_length: 13
j_call: TRBJ1-1
clone_size: -
v_call: TRBV29-1
d_call: -

cdr3_nt: TGTGCCAGCAGCCTAGGGGCCTTTAGGAATCAGCCCCAGCATTTT
cdr3_aa: CASSLGAFRNQPQHF
cdr3_length: 15
j_call: TRBJ1-5
clone_size: -
v_call: TRBV5-6
d_call: -

cdr3_nt: TGTGCCAGCAATGCACAAAGGACTAGCGGAAACAATGAGCAGTTCTTC
cdr3_aa: CASNAQRTSGNNEQFF
cdr3_length: 16
j_call: TRBJ2-1
clone_size: few
v_call: TRBV6-2/TRBV6-3
d_call: TRBD2

cdr3_nt: TGCAGTGCTAGAGATCAGGCAGGCGACTATGGCTACACCTTC
cdr3_aa: CSARDQAGDYGYTF
cdr3_length: 14
j_call: TRBJ1-2
clone_size: -
v_call: TRBV20-1
d_call: -

cdr3_nt: TGTGCCAGCAGCACCGACAGCGCGTATGGCTACACCTTC
cdr3_aa: CASSTDSAYGYTF
cdr3_length: 13
j_call: TRBJ1-2
clone_size: -
v_call: TRBV12-3/TRBV12-4
d_call: -

cdr3_nt: TGTGCCAGCAGCTTAAACCCTAGGACAGGGGGGCACGAGCAGTACTTC
cdr3_aa: CASSLNPRTGGHEQYF
cdr3_length: 16
j_call: TRBJ2-7
clone_size: few
v_call: TRBV7-3
d_call: TRBD1

cdr3_nt: TGTGCCAGCAGTTACTCGATAGGACTAGCGGACGTCAGAGGTGAGCAGTTCTTC
cdr3_aa: CASSYSIGLADVRGEQFF
cdr3_length: 18
j_call: TRBJ2-1
clone_size: -
v_call: TRBV6-5
d_call: TRBD2

cdr3_nt: TGCGCCAGCAGCGAAGTCGGGGGAGCCAAAAACATTCAGTACTTC
cdr3_aa: CASSEVGGAKNIQYF
cdr3_length: 15
j_call: TRBJ2-4
clone_size: many
v_call: TRBV5-1
d_call: -

cdr3_nt: TGTGCCAGCAGTCCCGCCCCGGGACAGGGCAAGCGCGAGCAGTACTTC
cdr3_aa: CASSPAPGQGKREQYF
cdr3_length: 16
j_call: TRBJ2-7
clone_size: -
v_call: TRBV25-1
d_call: TRBD1

cdr3_nt: TGTGCCAGCAGTTCCTCGGACAGGGGGAGGTATGGCTACACCTTC
cdr3_aa: CASSSSDRGRYGYTF
cdr3_length: 15
j_call: TRBJ1-2
clone_size: many
v_call: TRBV12-3/TRBV12-4
d_call: TRBD1

cdr3_nt: TGTGCCAGCAGTTCGAGGGGGCTGTTGACAGATATGCAGTATTTT
cdr3_aa: CASSSRGLLTDMQYF
cdr3_length: 15
j_call: TRBJ2-3
clone_size: -
v_call: TRBV12-3/TRBV12-4
d_call: TRBD1

cdr3_nt: TGTGCCAGCAGCGTTCAGGATCTCCCTAACTATGGCTACACCTTC
cdr3_aa: CASSVQDLPNYGYTF
cdr3_length: 15
j_call: TRBJ1-2
clone_size: few
v_call: TRBV9
d_call: -

cdr3_nt: TGCAGTGCCGCAGGGGGCAGGGTAACGGGGCAGTTCTTC
cdr3_aa: CSAAGGRVTGQFF
cdr3_length: 13
j_call: TRBJ2-1
clone_size: few
v_call: TRBV20-1
d_call: TRBD1

cdr3_nt: TGCGCCAGCAGCCAGGGACTAGCGGCCTTTGAGCAGTACTTC
cdr3_aa: CASSQGLAAFEQYF
cdr3_length: 14
j_call: TRBJ2-7
clone_size: many
v_call: TRBV4-1
d_call: TRBD2

cdr3_nt: TGTGCCAGCAGCTCCCGCCGGACAGGGGGGAACGAGCAGTACTTC
cdr3_aa: CASSSRRTGGNEQYF
cdr3_length: 15
j_call: TRBJ2-7
clone_size: few
v_call: TRBV12-3/TRBV12-4
d_call: TRBD1

cdr3_nt: TGTGCCAGTAGTATTGGCCGGGGACTAAACAATGAGCAGTTCTTC
cdr3_aa: CASSIGRGLNNEQFF
cdr3_length: 15
j_call: TRBJ2-1
clone_size: -
v_call: TRBV19
d_call: TRBD2

cdr3_nt: TGTGCCAGCAGTTACCGGGGGGGGCGGAAGTTCCCCGGGGAGCTGTTTTTT
cdr3_aa: CASSYRGGRKFPGELFF
cdr3_length: 17
j_call: TRBJ2-2
clone_size: few
v_call: TRBV6-5
d_call: TRBD2

cdr3_nt: TGCAGTGCCAATAACCCCCAGGGAGGGATAGGGCTGCGCTACACCTTC
cdr3_aa: CSANNPQGGIGLRYTF
cdr3_length: 16
j_call: TRBJ1-2
clone_size: few
v_call: TRBV20-1
d_call: -

cdr3_nt: TGCAGTGCTAGACCGGGACAGGGGTTCCACGAGCAGTACTTC
cdr3_aa: CSARPGQGFHEQYF
cdr3_length: 14
j_call: TRBJ2-7
clone_size: many
v_call: TRBV20-1
d_call: TRBD1

cdr3_nt: TGTGCCAGTAGTATAGTCACGACTAGATCGGGAAAAGAGACCCAGTACTTC
cdr3_aa: CASSIVTTRSGKETQYF
cdr3_length: 17
j_call: TRBJ2-5
clone_size: -
v_call: TRBV19
d_call: -

cdr3_nt: TGTGCCAGCAGTAGTTCGACAGGGGAGTATAACTATGGCTACACCTTC
cdr3_aa: CASSSSTGEYNYGYTF
cdr3_length: 16
j_call: TRBJ1-2
clone_size: few
v_call: TRBV27
d_call: TRBD1

cdr3_nt: TGTGCCAGCAGCTCAGACCAGGGTTTGGGCTATGGCTACACCTTC
cdr3_aa: CASSSDQGLGYGYTF
cdr3_length: 15
j_call: TRBJ1-2
clone_size: few
v_call: TRBV7-9
d_call: -

cdr3_nt: TGCGCCAGCAGCCAAGGATTTGAGACTAGCGGCACCGGGGAGCTGTTTTTT
cdr3_aa: CASSQGFETSGTGELFF
cdr3_length: 17
j_call: TRBJ2-2
clone_size: -
v_call: TRBV4-3
d_call: TRBD2

cdr3_nt: TGTGCCAGCAGCTTAGGATCCGGGACTAGTTTCTCTCGGGACTACGAGCAGTACTTC
cdr3_aa: CASSLGSGTSFSRDYEQYF
cdr3_length: 19
j_call: TRBJ2-7
clone_size: many
v_call: TRBV11-2
d_call: TRBD2

cdr3_nt: TGTGCCAGCAGCGGCAGCGAGGTGGAGCAGTTCTTC
cdr3_aa: CASSGSEVEQFF
cdr3_length: 12
j_call: TRBJ2-1
clone_size: -
v_call: TRBV7-9
d_call: -

cdr3_nt: TGTGCCAGCAAGCGGGGGGTTGGCGGGGAGCTGTTTTTT
cdr3_aa: CASKRGVGGELFF
cdr3_length: 13
j_call: TRBJ2-2
clone_size: few
v_call: TRBV7-6
d_call: TRBD2

cdr3_nt: TGCAGTGCTAGGGACCCTAGCGGGATCGGCACAGATACGCAGTATTTT
cdr3_aa: CSARDPSGIGTDTQYF
cdr3_length: 16
j_call: TRBJ2-3
clone_size: few
v_call: TRBV20-1
d_call: TRBD2

cdr3_nt: TGCGCCAGCAGCTTGCCTTTAGCGGGGGGGGCAGATGAGCAGTTCTTC
cdr3_aa: CASSLPLAGGADEQFF
cdr3_length: 16
j_call: TRBJ2-1
clone_size: -
v_call: TRBV5-1
d_call: TRBD2

cdr3_nt: TGCAGCGTTGGACGGGGCCTCACCTACGAGCAGTACTTC
cdr3_aa: CSVGRGLTYEQYF
cdr3_length: 13
j_call: TRBJ2-7
clone_size: many
v_call: TRBV29-1
d_call: -

cdr3_nt: TGTGCCAGCAGCCCAAAGCGGGCCATTCAAGAGACCCAGTACTTC
cdr3_aa: CASSPKRAIQETQYF
cdr3_length: 15
j_call: TRBJ2-5
clone_size: -
v_call: TRBV7-2
d_call: -

cdr3_nt: TGTGCCAGCAGTTCCGGGGACAGGGGGCAAGGGCAGTACTTC
cdr3_aa: CASSSGDRGQGQYF
cdr3_length: 14
j_call: TRBJ2-7
clone_size: few
v_call: TRBV28
d_call: TRBD1

cdr3_nt: TGCAGTGCTAGAGATCAGGGAGACACAGATACGCAGTATTTT
cdr3_aa: CSARDQGDTDTQYF
cdr3_length: 14
j_call: TRBJ2-3
clone_size: -
v_call: TRBV20-1
d_call: -

cdr3_nt: TGTGCCAGCAGTAGAGGCGGGAGCCGCGATACGCAGTATTTT
cdr3_aa: CASSRGGSRDTQYF
cdr3_length: 14
j_call: TRBJ2-3
clone_size: -
v_call: TRBV6-5
d_call: TRBD2

cdr3_nt: TGCGCCAGCAGCCAAGATCACTTTCGGAACGAGCAGTACTTC
cdr3_aa: CASSQDHFRNEQYF
cdr3_length: 14
j_call: TRBJ2-7
clone_size: -
v_call: TRBV4-3
d_call: -

cdr3_nt: TGTGCCAGCAGTAGGAGGTTTACTTTGGGTGTCACTGAAGCTTTCTTT
cdr3_aa: CASSRRFTLGVTEAFF
cdr3_length: 16
j_call: TRBJ1-1
clone_size: -
v_call: TRBV3-1
d_call: -

cdr3_nt: TGTGCCAGCAGCTTAAGTCCAGCGGCCTCCTACGAGCAGTACTTC
cdr3_aa: CASSLSPAASYEQYF
cdr3_length: 15
j_call: TRBJ2-7
clone_size: few
v_call: TRBV13
d_call: -

cdr3_nt: TGTGCCAGCAGCTTATTGGTCGGCGGGACCCAGTACTTC
cdr3_aa: CASSLLVGGTQYF
cdr3_length: 13
j_call: TRBJ2-5
clone_size: -
v_call: TRBV7-9
d_call: -

cdr3_nt: TGCGCCAGCAGCTTGGCGAATCGGGAGACCCAGTACTTC
cdr3_aa: CASSLANRETQYF
cdr3_length: 13
j_call: TRBJ2-5
clone_size: few
v_call: TRBV5-1
d_call: -

cdr3_nt: TGTGCCAGCAGTGATTCTGGGTCCGGGGAGCTGTTTTTT
cdr3_aa: CASSDSGSGELFF
cdr3_length: 13
j_call: TRBJ2-2
clone_size: -
v_call: TRBV6-4
d_call: -

cdr3_nt: TGCGCCAGCAGCTTGGGGGCTAGCGGGAGTGGGCACGAGCAGTACTTC
cdr3_aa: CASSLGASGSGHEQYF
cdr3_length: 16
j_call: TRBJ2-7
clone_size: -
v_call: TRBV5-1
d_call: TRBD2

cdr3_nt: TGTGCCAGCAGCTTGGAGGGAGTCTACAATGAGCAGTTCTTC
cdr3_aa: CASSLEGVYNEQFF
cdr3_length: 14
j_call: TRBJ2-1
clone_size: -
v_call: TRBV5-4
d_call: -

cdr3_nt: TGTGCCAGCAGCAAGCGACCGGGACAGCTTTTCTCGGTCGAGCAGTACTTC
cdr3_aa: CASSKRPGQLFSVEQYF
cdr3_length: 17
j_call: TRBJ2-7
clone_size: -
v_call: TRBV6-1
d_call: TRBD1

cdr3_nt: TGTGCCAGCAGTTCGCCAGGGAGGGGATCACCCCTCCACTTT
cdr3_aa: CASSSPGRGSPLHF
cdr3_length: 14
j_call: TRBJ1-6
clone_size: few
v_call: TRBV6-5
d_call: -

cdr3_nt: TGCGCCAGCAGCCCGGGGCCCCCCCCAGTTCCCGGGGCCAACGTCCTGACTTTC
cdr3_aa: CASSPGPPPVPGANVLTF
cdr3_length: 18
j_call: TRBJ2-6
clone_size: few
v_call: TRBV4-1
d_call: -

cdr3_nt: TGTGCCAGCAGCTTAGATCCAGGGCTCGAGCAGTACTTC
cdr3_aa: CASSLDPGLEQYF
cdr3_length: 13
j_call: TRBJ2-7
clone_size: -
v_call: TRBV2
d_call: -

cdr3_nt: TGTGCCAGCAGGCCTTTAACCCGGGCGACAGATACGCAGTATTTT
cdr3_aa: CASRPLTRATDTQYF
cdr3_length: 15
j_call: TRBJ2-3
clone_size: -
v_call: TRBV6-2/TRBV6-3
d_call: -

cdr3_nt: TGTGCCAGCAGTCCTTTCGACGGCCCAGAGGCCCTCCACTTT
cdr3_aa: CASSPFDGPEALHF
cdr3_length: 14
j_call: TRBJ1-6
clone_size: few
v_call: TRBV12-3/TRBV12-4
d_call: -

cdr3_nt: TGTGCCAGCAGCCACGGCGGGAGAGCCAGCACAGATATGCGGTATTTT
cdr3_aa: CASSHGGRASTDMRYF
cdr3_length: 16
j_call: TRBJ2-3
clone_size: -
v_call: TRBV3-1
d_call: TRBD2

cdr3_nt: TGCGCCAGCAGCTTGGCCCCGGCGGAAGGCTACACCTTC
cdr3_aa: CASSLAPAEGYTF
cdr3_length: 13
j_call: TRBJ1-2
clone_size: few
v_call: TRBV5-1
d_call: -

cdr3_nt: TGTGCCAGCAGCTTTTCCGATGGGACAGATACGCAGTATTTT
cdr3_aa: CASSFSDGTDTQYF
cdr3_length: 14
j_call: TRBJ2-3
clone_size: few
v_call: TRBV5-5
d_call: -